This T cell receptor beta chain was profiled in a study of T cell changes during pregnancy in multiple sclerosis. TCRdb's table, derived via immunoSEQ multiplex PCR, lists solely in-frame clones and lacks some. The sample includes about 29,000 clones, 90% to 95% of them seen just once. Trimming cost V 3 bases and J 3 bases; bases outside gene matches: 5. Germline loops: CDR1 MNHEY, CDR2 SMNVEV (reference sequence). The CDR3 is 15 residues long. This chain joins TRBV27 and TRBJ2-1; 7 positions match TRBD1. This specimen consisted of CD8+ T cells from peripheral blood mononuclear cells, obtained before pregnancy. The receptor comes from a female donor with multiple sclerosis, enrolled in a pregnancy study. CDR3 protein: CASSFRDSHYNEQFF. CDR3 coding DNA: TGTGCCAGCAGTTTTAGGGACAGCCACTACAATGAGCAGTTCTTC.